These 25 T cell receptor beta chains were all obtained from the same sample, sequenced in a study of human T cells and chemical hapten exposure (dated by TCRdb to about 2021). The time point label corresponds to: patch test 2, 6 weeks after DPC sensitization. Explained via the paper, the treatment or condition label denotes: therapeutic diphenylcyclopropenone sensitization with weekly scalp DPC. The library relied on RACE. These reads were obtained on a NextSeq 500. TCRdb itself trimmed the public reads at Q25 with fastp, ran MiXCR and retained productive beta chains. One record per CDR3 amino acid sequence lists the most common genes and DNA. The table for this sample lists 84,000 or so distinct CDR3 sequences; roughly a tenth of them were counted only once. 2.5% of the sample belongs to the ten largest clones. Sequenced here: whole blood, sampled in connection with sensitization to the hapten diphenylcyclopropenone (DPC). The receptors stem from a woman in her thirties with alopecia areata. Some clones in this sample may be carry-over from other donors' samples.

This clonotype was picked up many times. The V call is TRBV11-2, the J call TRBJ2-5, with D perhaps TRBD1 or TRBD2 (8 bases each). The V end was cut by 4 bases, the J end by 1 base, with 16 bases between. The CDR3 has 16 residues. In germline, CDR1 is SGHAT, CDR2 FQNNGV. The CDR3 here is CASSSGQAGGQETQYF. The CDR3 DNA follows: TGTGCCAGCAGCTCGGGACAGGCGGGGGGCCAAGAGACCCAGTACTTC.

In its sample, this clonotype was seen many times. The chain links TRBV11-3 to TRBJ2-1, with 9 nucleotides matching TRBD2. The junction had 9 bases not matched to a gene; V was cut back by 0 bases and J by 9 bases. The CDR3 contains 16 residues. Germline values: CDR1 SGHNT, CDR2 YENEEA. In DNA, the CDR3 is TGTGCCAGCAGCTTAGAAGGTCTAGCGGGATGGGGTGAGCAGTTCTTC. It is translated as CASSLEGLAGWGEQFF. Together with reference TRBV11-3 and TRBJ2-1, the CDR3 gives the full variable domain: EAGVVQSPRYKIIEKKQPVAFWCNPISGHNTLYWYLQNLGQGPELLIRYENEEAVDDSQLPKDRFSAERLKGVDSTLKIQPAELGDSAVYLCASSLEGLAGWGEQFFGPGTRLTVL.

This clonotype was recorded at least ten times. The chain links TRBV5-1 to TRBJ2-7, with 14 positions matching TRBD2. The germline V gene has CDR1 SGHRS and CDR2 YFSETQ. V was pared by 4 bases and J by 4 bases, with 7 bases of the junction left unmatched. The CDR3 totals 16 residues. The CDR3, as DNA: TGCGCCAGCAGCACCGGGACTAGCGGGAGTAGGTACGAGCAGTACTTC. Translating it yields CASSTGTSGSRYEQYF.

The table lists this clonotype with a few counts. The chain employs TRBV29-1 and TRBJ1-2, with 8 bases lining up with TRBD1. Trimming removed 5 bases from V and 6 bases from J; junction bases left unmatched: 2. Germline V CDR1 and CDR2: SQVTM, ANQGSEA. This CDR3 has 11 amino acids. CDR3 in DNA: TGCAGCGTTCAGGGGGCAAATGGCTACACCTTC. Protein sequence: CSVQGANGYTF.

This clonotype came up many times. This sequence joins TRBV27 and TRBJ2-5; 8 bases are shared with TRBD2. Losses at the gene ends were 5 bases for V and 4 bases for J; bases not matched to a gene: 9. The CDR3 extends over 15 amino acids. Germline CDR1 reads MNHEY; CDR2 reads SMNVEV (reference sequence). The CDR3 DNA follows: TGTGCCAGCAGTCCCTTAGCGGGACCTGCAGAGACCCAGTACTTC. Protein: CASSPLAGPAETQYF.

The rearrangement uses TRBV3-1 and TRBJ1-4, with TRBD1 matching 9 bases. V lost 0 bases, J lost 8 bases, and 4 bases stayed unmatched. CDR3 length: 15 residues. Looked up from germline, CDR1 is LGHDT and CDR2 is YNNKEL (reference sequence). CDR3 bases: TGTGCCAGCAGCCAAGAACAGGGGGCTGCGGAAAAACTGTTTTTT. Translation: CASSQEQGAAEKLFF.

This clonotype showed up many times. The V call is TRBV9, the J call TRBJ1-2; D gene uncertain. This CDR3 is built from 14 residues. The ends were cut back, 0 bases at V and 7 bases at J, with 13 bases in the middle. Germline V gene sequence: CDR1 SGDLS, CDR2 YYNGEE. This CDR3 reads CASSVGVGKGGYTF. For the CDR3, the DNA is TGTGCCAGCAGCGTAGGAGTGGGGAAGGGTGGCTACACCTTC. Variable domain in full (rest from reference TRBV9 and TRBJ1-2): DSGVTQTPKHLITATGQRVTLRCSPRSGDLSVYWYQQSLDQGLQFLIQYYNGEERAKGNILERFSAQQFPDLHSELNLSSLELGDSALYFCASSVGVGKGGYTFGSGTRLTVV.

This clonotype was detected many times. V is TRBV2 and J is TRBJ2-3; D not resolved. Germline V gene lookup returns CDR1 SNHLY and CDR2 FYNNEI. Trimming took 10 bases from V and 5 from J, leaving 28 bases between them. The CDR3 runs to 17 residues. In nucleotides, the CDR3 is TGTGCCACCAAACTTGTAACCTCGGCCTTATGGGTAGATACGCAGTATTTT. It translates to CATKLVTSALWVDTQYF.

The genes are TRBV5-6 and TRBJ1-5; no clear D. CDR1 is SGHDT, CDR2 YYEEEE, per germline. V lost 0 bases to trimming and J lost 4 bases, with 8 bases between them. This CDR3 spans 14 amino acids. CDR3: CASSLGRYNQPQHF. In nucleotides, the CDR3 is TGTGCCAGCAGCTTGGGAAGATATAATCAGCCCCAGCATTTT.

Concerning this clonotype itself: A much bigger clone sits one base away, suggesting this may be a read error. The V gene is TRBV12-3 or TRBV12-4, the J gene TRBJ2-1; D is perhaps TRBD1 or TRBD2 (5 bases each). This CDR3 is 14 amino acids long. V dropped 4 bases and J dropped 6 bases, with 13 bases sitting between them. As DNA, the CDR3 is TGTGCCAGCAGTTCCCCCGTGGGGGTCAATGAGCAGTTCTTC. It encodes CASSSPVGVNEQFF.

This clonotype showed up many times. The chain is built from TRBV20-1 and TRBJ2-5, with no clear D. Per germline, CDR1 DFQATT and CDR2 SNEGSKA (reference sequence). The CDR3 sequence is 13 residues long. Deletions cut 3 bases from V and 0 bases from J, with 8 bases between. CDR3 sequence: CSASVGNQETQYF. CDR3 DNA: TGCAGTGCTAGTGTTGGGAACCAAGAGACCCAGTACTTC.

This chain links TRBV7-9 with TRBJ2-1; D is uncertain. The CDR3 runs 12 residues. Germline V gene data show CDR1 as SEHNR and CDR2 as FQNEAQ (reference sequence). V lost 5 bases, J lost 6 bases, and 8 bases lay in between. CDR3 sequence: CASSHSSNEQFF. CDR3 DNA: TGTGCCAGCAGCCACAGCTCCAATGAGCAGTTCTTC. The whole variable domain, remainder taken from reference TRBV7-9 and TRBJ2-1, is DTGVSQNPRHKITKRGQNVTFRCDPISEHNRLYWYRQTLGQGPEFLTYFQNEAQLEKSRLLSDRFSAERPKGSFSTLEIQRTEQGDSAMYLCASSHSSNEQFFGPGTRLTVL.

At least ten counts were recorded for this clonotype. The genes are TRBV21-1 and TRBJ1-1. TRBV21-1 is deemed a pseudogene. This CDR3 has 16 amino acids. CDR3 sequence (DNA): TGTGCCAGCAGCAAACCTAACTTATGGGGGAACACTGAAGCTTTCTTT. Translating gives CASSKPNLWGNTEAFF.

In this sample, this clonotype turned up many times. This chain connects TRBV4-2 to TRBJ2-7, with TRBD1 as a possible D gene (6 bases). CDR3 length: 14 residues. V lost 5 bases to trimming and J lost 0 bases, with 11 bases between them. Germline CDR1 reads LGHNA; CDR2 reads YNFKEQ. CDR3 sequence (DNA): TGTGCCAGCAGCTACGACAGGACCTCCTACGAGCAGTACTTC. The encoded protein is CASSYDRTSYEQYF.

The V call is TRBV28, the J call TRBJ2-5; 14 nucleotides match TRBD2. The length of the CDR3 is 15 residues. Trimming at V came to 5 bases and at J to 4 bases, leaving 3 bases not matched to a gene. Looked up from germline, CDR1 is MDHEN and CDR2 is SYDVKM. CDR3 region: CASSMGLAGVETQYF. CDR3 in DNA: TGTGCCAGCAGTATGGGACTAGCGGGGGTAGAGACCCAGTACTTC.

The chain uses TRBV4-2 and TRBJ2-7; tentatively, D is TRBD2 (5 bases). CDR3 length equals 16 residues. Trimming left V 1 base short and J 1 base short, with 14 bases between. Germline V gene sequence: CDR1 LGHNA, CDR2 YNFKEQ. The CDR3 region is CASSQGFRRDSYEQYF. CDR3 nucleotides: TGTGCCAGCAGCCAAGGCTTTCGACGGGATTCCTACGAGCAGTACTTC.

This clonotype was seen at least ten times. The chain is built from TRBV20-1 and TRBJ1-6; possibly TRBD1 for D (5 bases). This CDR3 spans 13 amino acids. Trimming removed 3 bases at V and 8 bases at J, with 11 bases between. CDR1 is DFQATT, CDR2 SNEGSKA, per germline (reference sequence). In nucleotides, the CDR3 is TGCAGTGCTAGGGGCAGGGCGGATTCACCCCTCCACTTT. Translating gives CSARGRADSPLHF.

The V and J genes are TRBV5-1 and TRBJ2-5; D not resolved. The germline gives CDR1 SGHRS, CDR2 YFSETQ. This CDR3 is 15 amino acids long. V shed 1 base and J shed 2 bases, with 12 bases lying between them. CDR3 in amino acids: CASSLMPGQQETQYF. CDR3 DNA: TGCGCCAGCAGCTTGATGCCGGGCCAACAAGAGACCCAGTACTTC.

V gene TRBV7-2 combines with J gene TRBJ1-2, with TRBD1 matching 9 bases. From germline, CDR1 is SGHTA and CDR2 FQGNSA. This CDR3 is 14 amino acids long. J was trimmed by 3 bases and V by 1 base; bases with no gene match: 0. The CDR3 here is CASSLGQGDYGYTF. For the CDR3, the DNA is TGTGCCAGCAGCTTAGGACAGGGGGACTATGGCTACACCTTC.

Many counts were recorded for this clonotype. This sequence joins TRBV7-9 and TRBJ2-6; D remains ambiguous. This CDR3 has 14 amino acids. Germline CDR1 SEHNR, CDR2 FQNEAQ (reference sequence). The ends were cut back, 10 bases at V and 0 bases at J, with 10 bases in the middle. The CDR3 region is CAINRGSGANVLTF. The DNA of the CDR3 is TGTGCCATTAACCGTGGCTCTGGGGCCAACGTCCTGACTTTC.

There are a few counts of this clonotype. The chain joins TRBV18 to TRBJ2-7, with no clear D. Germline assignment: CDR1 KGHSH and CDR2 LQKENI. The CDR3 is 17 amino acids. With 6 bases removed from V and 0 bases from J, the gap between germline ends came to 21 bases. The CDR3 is CASSRLAQQQSSYEQYF. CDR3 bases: TGTGCCAGCTCCAGACTCGCGCAACAACAAAGCTCCTACGAGCAGTACTTC.

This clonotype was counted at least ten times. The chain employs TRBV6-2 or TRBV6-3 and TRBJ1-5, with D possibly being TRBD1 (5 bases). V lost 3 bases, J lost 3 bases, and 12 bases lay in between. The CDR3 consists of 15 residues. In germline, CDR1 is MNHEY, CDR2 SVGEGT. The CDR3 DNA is TGTGCCAGCAGTTATCGGGGCAGGGACAATCAGCCCCAGCATTTT. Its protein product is CASSYRGRDNQPQHF.

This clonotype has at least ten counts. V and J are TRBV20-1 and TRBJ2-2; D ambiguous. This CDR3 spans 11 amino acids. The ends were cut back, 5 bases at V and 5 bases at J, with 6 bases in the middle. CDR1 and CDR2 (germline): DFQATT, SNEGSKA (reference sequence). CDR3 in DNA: TGCAGTGCTTATGGGACCGGGGAGCTGTTTTTT. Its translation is CSAYGTGELFF.

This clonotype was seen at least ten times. CDR3 protein: CASSLRQGASTDTQYF. Written as DNA, the CDR3 is TGTGCCAGCAGTTTAAGACAGGGGGCCTCCACAGATACGCAGTATTTT. V gene TRBV12-3 or TRBV12-4 combines with J gene TRBJ2-3, with 10 bases lining up with TRBD1. V shed 2 bases, J shed 2 bases, and the junction held 4 bases outside the gene matches. The CDR3 extends over 16 amino acids.

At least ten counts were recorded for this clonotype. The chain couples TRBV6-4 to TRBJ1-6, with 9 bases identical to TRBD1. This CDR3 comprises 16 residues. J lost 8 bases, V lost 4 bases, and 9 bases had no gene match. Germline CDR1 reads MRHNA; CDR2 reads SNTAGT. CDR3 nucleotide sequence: TGTGCCAGCAGTGCCTTTCCGGGACAGGGATATTCACCCCTCCACTTT. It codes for CASSAFPGQGYSPLHF.